This TCR beta chain was identified during a study of cytomegalovirus exposure and HLA in healthy donors. Whole-study findings and limits: The study designated about 160 TCR beta chains cytomegalovirus-associated. There were some public TCRs occurring in many donors, but most TCR sequences were rare. In vitro data verified a few CMV-associated chains as specific for CMV antigens.

Germline CDR1 MGHRA, CDR2 YSYEKL. With 1 base clipped from V and 0 bases from J, the junction kept 2 bases outside the gene matches. The CDR3 length is 16 residues. As regards this clone: Its specificity is unknown.

Profiled with immunoSEQ multiplex PCR; TCRdb holds only in-frame clones, not every one. The repertoire consists of under 250,000 clones, with roughly 80% occurring once and the leading ten covering around 5.6%. This TCR was sampled from a woman aged 18-35 years in good health and CMV-seronegative. The chain combines TRBV4-1 with TRBJ1-1; 10 nucleotides line up with TRBD1. Sequenced: PBMCs. CDR3 residues: CASSQGQGAMNTEAFF. In DNA, the CDR3 is TGCGCCAGCAGCCAAGGACAGGGGGCGATGAACACTGAAGCTTTCTTT.